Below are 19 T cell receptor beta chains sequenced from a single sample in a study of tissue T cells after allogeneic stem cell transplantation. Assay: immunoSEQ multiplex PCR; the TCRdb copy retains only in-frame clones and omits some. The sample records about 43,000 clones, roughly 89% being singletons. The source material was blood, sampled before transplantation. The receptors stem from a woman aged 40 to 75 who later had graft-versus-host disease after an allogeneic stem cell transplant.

Here the CDR3 reads CASSYLGGSGYTF. The CDR3 DNA reads TGTGCCAGCAGTTACCTCGGGGGGAGTGGCTACACCTTC. The genes are TRBV6-5 and TRBJ1-2, with D possibly being TRBD1 (5 bases). The CDR3 contains 13 residues. V lost 2 bases to trimming and J lost 7 bases, with 11 bases between them. Germline loops: CDR1 MNHEY, CDR2 SVGAGI.

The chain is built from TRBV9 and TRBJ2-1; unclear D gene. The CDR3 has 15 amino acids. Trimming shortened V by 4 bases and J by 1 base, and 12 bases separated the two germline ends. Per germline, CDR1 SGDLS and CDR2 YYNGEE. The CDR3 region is CASSQSRLSYNEQFF. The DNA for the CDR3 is TGTGCCAGCAGCCAATCACGTCTGTCCTACAATGAGCAGTTCTTC.

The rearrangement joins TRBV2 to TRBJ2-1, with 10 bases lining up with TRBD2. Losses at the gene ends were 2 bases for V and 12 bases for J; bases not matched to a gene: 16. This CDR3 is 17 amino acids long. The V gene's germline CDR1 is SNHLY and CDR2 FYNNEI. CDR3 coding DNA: TGTGCCAGCAGTGAAATGAATGGAAATAGCGGGAGGCAGGGGCAGTTCTTC. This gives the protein CASSEMNGNSGRQGQFF.

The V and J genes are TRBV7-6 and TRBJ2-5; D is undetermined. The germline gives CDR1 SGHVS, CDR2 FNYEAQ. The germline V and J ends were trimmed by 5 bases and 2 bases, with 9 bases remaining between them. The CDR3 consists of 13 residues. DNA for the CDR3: TGTGCCAGCAGCCGTAGAATACAAGAGACCCAGTACTTC. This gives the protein CASSRRIQETQYF. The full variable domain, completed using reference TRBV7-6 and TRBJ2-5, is GAGVSQSPRYKVTKRGQDVALRCDPISGHVSLYWYRQALGQGPEFLTYFNYEAQQDKSGLPNDRFSAERPEGSISTLTIQRTEQRDSAMYRCASSRRIQETQYFGPGTRLLVL.

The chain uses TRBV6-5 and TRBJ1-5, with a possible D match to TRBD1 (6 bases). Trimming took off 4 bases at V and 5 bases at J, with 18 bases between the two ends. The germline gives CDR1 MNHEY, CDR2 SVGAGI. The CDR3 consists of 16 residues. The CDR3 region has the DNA TGTGCCAGCAGTTTGCACTCGGGGGGCCGGGATCAGCCCCAGCATTTT. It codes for CASSLHSGGRDQPQHF.

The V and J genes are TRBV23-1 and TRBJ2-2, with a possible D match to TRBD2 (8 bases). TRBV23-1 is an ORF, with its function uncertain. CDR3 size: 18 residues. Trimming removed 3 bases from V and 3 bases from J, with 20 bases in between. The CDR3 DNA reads TGCGCCAGCAGTCAGGACTCGGGAGGGACAGTAGACACCGGGGAGCTGTTTTTT. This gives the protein CASSQDSGGTVDTGELFF.

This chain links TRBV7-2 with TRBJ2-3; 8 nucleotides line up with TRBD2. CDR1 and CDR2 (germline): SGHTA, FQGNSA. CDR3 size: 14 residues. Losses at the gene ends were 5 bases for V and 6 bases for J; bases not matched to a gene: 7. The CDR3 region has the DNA TGTGCCAGCAGCCGCGCGGGGGGCTTTGATACGCAGTATTTT. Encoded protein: CASSRAGGFDTQYF.

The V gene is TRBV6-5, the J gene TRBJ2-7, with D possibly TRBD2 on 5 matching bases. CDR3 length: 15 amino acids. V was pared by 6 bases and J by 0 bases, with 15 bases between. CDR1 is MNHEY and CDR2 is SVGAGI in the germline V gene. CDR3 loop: CASSKGLQDSYEQYF. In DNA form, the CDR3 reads TGTGCCAGCAGCAAAGGACTCCAGGACTCCTACGAGCAGTACTTC.

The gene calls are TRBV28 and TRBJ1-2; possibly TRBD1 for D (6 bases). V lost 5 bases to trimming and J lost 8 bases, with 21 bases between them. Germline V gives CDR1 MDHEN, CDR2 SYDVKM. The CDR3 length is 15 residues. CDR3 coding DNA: TGTGCCAGCAGTCTGAGGACGGACAGCTCGGGGGGCTACACCTTC. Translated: CASSLRTDSSGGYTF.

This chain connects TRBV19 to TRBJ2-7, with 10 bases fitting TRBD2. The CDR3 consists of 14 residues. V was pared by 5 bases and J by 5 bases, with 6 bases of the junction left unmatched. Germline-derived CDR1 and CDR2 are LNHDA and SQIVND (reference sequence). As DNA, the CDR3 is TGTGCCAGTAGTGCAGCGGGAGGGCCGAACGAGCAGTACTTC. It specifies CASSAAGGPNEQYF.

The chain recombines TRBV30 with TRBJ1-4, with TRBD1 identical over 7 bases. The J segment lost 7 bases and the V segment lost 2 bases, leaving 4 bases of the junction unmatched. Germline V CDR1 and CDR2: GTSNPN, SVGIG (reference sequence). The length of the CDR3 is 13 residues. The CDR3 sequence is CAWSTQGVEKLFF. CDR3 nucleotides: TGTGCCTGGAGTACCCAGGGGGTTGAAAAACTGTTTTTT.

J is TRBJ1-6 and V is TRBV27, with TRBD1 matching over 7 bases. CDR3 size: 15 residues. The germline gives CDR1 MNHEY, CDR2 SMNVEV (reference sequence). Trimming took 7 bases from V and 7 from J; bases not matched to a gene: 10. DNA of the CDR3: TGTGCCAGCACCCTTCGACAGGGACCCAATTCACCCCTCCACTTT. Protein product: CASTLRQGPNSPLHF.

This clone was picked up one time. The CDR3 here is CAWRVPGSTSYEQYF. The CDR3 bases are TGTGCCTGGAGAGTACCAGGGTCTACCTCCTACGAGCAGTACTTC. The rearrangement uses TRBV30 and TRBJ2-7, with a weak D call TRBD1 (5 bases). The ends were cut back, 3 bases at V and 0 bases at J, with 15 bases in the middle. The CDR3 sequence is 15 residues long. Germline V gene data show CDR1 as GTSNPN and CDR2 as SVGIG (reference sequence).

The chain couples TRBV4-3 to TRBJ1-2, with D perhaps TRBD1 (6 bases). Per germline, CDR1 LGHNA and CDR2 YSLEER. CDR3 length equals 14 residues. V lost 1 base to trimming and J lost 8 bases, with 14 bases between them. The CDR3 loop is CASSQGMDSPGYTF. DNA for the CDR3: TGCGCCAGCAGCCAAGGGATGGACAGCCCGGGCTACACCTTC.

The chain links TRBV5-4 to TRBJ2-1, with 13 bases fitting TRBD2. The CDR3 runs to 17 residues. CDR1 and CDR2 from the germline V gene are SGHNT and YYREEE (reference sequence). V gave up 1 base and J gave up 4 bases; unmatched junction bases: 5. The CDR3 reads CASSLSTSGRRYNEQFF. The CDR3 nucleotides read TGTGCCAGCAGCTTGTCGACTAGCGGGAGGCGTTACAATGAGCAGTTCTTC. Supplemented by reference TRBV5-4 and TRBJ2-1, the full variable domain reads ETGVTQSPTHLIKTRGQQVTLRCSSQSGHNTVSWYQQALGQGPQFIFQYYREEENGRGNFPPRFSGLQFPNYSSELNVNALELDDSALYLCASSLSTSGRRYNEQFFGPGTRLTVL.

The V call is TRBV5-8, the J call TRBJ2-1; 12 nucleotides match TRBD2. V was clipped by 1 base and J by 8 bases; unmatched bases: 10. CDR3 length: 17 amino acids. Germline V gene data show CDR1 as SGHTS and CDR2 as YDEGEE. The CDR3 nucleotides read TGTGCCAGCAGCTTGCGGGGACTAGCGGGCGGAGACGATGAGCAGTTCTTC. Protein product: CASSLRGLAGGDDEQFF. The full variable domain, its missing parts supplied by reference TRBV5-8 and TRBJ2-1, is EAGVTQSPTHLIKTRGQQATLRCSPISGHTSVYWYQQALGLGLQFLLWYDEGEERNRGNFPPRFSGRQFPNYSSELNVNALELEDSALYLCASSLRGLAGGDDEQFFGPGTRLTVL.

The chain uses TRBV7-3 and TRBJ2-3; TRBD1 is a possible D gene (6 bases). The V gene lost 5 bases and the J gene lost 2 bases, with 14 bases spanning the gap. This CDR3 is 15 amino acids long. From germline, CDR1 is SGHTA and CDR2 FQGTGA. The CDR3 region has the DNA TGTGCCAGCAGCCCTACAGGGACATACACAGATACGCAGTATTTT. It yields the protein CASSPTGTYTDTQYF.

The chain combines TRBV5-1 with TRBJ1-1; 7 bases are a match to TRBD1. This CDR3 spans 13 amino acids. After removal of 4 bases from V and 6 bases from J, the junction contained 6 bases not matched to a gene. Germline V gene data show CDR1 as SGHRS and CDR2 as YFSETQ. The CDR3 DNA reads TGCGCCAGCAGCCCCAACCAGGGGGCTGAAGCTTTCTTT. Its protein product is CASSPNQGAEAFF.

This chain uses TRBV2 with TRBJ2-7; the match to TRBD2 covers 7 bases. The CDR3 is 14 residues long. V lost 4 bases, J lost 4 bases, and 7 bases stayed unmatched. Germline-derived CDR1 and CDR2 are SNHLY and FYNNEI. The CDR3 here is CASSVGGSQYEQYF. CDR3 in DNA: TGTGCCAGCAGTGTAGGCGGGAGCCAGTACGAGCAGTACTTC. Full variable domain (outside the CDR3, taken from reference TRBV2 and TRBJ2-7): EPEVTQTPSHQVTQMGQEVILRCVPISNHLYFYWYRQILGQKVEFLVSFYNNEISEKSEIFDDQFSVERPDGSNFTLKIRSTKLEDSAMYFCASSVGGSQYEQYFGPGTRLTVT.